A selection of T cell receptor beta chains follows, all from one sample in a study of cytomegalovirus exposure and HLA in healthy donors. The method was immunoSEQ multiplex PCR; TCRdb's version includes in-frame clones alone and lacks a portion of them. Counted here are around 25,000 clones, 79% occurring once; the ten biggest clones make up more than 4.5%. Sequenced: PBMCs. These receptors all come from a male donor in good health and CMV-seronegative. Both conserved end residues are part of each CDR3. A D gene is named only where the DNA matches it firmly.

d_call,j_call,cdr3_length,v_call,cdr3_aa,cdr3_nt
TRBD1,TRBJ2-7,15,TRBV27,CASTYKGQGSYEQYF,TGTGCCAGCACCTACAAGGGACAGGGGTCCTACGAGCAGTACTTC
-,TRBJ2-1,15,TRBV18,CASSLQPYGYNEQFF,TGTGCCAGCTCACTGCAACCGTACGGCTACAATGAGCAGTTCTTC
TRBD1,TRBJ2-7,16,TRBV28,CASSFPLAQGAYEQYF,TGTGCCAGCAGTTTTCCCTTGGCGCAGGGGGCCTACGAGCAGTACTTC
-,TRBJ2-2,12,TRBV30,CAWSGSTGELFF,TGTGCCTGGAGTGGTTCTACCGGGGAGCTGTTTTTT
TRBD1,TRBJ2-7,15,TRBV5-6,CASRSGTGLSYEQYF,TGTGCCAGCAGGTCCGGGACAGGGTTGTCCTACGAGCAGTACTTC
TRBD1,TRBJ1-2,15,TRBV27,CASSGAILGQGANTF,TGTGCCAGCAGTGGGGCCATTCTGGGACAGGGGGCGAACACCTTC
TRBD2,TRBJ2-1,15,TRBV4-1,CASSQGGGTYNEQFF,TGCGCCAGCAGCCAAGGCGGGGGTACCTACAATGAGCAGTTCTTC
-,TRBJ2-7,15,TRBV15,CATSRDNNREREQYF,TGTGCCACCAGCAGAGATAATAACAGGGAAAGGGAGCAGTACTTC
TRBD2,TRBJ2-1,15,TRBV13,CASTRNSGSYNEQFF,TGTGCCAGCACCCGAAATAGCGGGAGTTACAATGAGCAGTTCTTC
TRBD2,TRBJ2-3,16,TRBV4-3,CASSRRLAGATDTQYF,TGCGCCAGCAGCCGGCGACTAGCGGGGGCCACAGATACGCAGTATTTT